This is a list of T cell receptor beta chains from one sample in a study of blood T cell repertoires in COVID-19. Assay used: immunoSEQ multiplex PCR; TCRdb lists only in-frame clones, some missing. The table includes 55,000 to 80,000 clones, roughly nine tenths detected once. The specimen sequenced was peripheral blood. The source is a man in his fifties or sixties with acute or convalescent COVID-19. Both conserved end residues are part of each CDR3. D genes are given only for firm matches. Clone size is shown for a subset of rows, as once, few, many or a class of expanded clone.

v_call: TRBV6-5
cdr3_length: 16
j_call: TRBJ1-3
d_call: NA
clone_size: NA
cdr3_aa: CASSYSTARAGNTIYF
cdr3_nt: TGTGCCAGCAGTTACTCTACGGCGAGGGCTGGAAACACCATATATTTT

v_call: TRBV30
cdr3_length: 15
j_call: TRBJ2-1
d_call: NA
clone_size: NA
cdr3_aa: CAWRGSGTGNNEQFF
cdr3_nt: TGTGCCTGGAGGGGCTCCGGGACTGGAAACAATGAGCAGTTCTTC

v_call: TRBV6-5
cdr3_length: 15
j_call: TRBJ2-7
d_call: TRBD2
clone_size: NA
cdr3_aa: CASRRLAGEDYEQYF
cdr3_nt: TGTGCCAGCAGGAGACTAGCGGGGGAAGACTACGAGCAGTACTTC

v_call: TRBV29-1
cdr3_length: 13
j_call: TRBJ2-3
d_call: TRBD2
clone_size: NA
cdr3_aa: CSVGLASTDTQYF
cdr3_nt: TGCAGCGTAGGACTAGCTAGCACAGATACGCAGTATTTT

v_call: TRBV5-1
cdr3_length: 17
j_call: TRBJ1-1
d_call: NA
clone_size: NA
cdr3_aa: CASSSPGTANSNTEAFF
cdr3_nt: TGCGCCAGCAGCTCACCAGGAACAGCAAACTCGAACACTGAAGCTTTCTTT

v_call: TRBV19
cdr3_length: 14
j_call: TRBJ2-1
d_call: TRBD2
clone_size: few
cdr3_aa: CASSWGRVLNEQFF
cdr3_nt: TGTGCCAGTAGTTGGGGGAGGGTGCTGAATGAGCAGTTCTTC

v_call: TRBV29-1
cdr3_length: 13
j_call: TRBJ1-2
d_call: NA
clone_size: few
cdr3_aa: CSVVETGAGGYTF
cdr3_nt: TGCAGCGTTGTTGAGACGGGTGCCGGTGGCTACACCTTC

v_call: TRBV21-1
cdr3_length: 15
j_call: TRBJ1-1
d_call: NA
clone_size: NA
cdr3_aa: CASSNLFGQNTEAFF
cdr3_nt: TGTGCCAGCAGCAATTTGTTTGGACAGAACACTGAAGCTTTCTTT

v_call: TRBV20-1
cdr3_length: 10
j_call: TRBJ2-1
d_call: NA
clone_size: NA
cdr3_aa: CSATSYEQFF
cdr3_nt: TGCAGTGCAACCAGTTATGAGCAGTTCTTC

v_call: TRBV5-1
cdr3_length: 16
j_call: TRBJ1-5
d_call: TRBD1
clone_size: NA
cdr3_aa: CASSPSPGQFNQPQHF
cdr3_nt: TGCGCCAGCAGCCCCTCTCCGGGACAGTTCAATCAGCCCCAGCATTTT